The sequence of this T cell receptor beta chain was determined in a study of CD8 T cells in ankylosing spondylitis. Study-level findings and limits: For ankylosing spondylitis blood, a TCR beta motif of seven to nine highly homologous variants appeared characteristic.

From the 5' RACE reads, TCRdb called clonotypes with MiXCR, one entry per CDR3 protein. The sample shows a few hundred thousand distinct CDR3 sequences, around a tenth of them seen only once. J lost 5 bases, V lost 0 bases, and 4 bases had no gene match. The CDR3 is 15 residues long. Germline CDR1 reads SGHRS; CDR2 reads YFSETQ. Many counts were recorded for this clonotype. What it recognizes is unknown. The receptor comes from a female donor with ankylosing spondylitis or in good health (not recorded which). The sequencing input was blood, either unsorted or a sorted T cell fraction (not recorded which). The V call is TRBV5-1, the J call TRBJ2-1, with 8 bases that match TRBD2. CDR3 loop: CASSLGGGPNNEQFF. Written as DNA, the CDR3 is TGCGCCAGCAGCTTGGGCGGGGGGCCCAACAATGAGCAGTTCTTC.